These T cell receptor beta chains were read from a single sample in a study of blood T cell repertoires in COVID-19. Profiled with immunoSEQ multiplex PCR; TCRdb holds only in-frame clones, not every one. Among tens of thousands of clones listed, around four fifths were seen once. Sequenced input: peripheral blood. Every receptor here comes from a man aged 70 or older with acute or convalescent COVID-19. CDR3s include the opening cysteine and the closing phenylalanine or tryptophan. The D gene is left open where the match is weak. Some rows have no size entry. The others give once, few or many, or a class for an expanded clone.

d_call	clone_size	v_call	j_call	cdr3_aa	cdr3_nt
.	.	TRBV6-2/TRBV6-3	TRBJ2-2	CASSLRQETGELFF	TGTGCCAGCAGCCTCAGACAGGAAACCGGGGAGCTGTTTTTT
.	.	TRBV27	TRBJ2-6	CASMVISSGANVLTF	TGTGCCAGCATGGTTATTAGCTCTGGGGCCAACGTCCTGACTTTC
TRBD2	.	TRBV10-1	TRBJ2-5	CASSESTGGIRETQYF	TGCGCCAGCAGTGAGTCGACGGGGGGGATTAGAGAGACCCAGTACTTC
.	.	TRBV7-7	TRBJ1-5	CASSLRDRYNQPQHF	TGTGCTAGCAGCTTACGAGACAGATACAATCAGCCCCAGCATTTT
TRBD2	.	TRBV28	TRBJ2-1	CASSMQTSGGSEQFF	TGTGCCAGCAGTATGCAGACTAGCGGGGGGTCTGAGCAGTTCTTC
.	.	TRBV5-1	TRBJ1-1	CASSPGHNTEAFF	TGCGCCAGCAGCCCGGGACATAACACTGAAGCTTTCTTT
.	.	TRBV18	TRBJ1-1	CASSRDQGNTEAFF	TGTGCCAGCTCACGCGACCAGGGAAACACTGAAGCTTTCTTT
.	.	TRBV4-1	TRBJ1-5	CASSQRGGNQPQHF	TGCGCCAGCAGCCAAAGAGGAGGCAATCAGCCCCAGCATTTT
.	.	TRBV5-4	TRBJ2-7	CASSLDYYEQYF	TGTGCCAGCAGCTTGGACTACTACGAGCAGTACTTC
TRBD1	.	TRBV27	TRBJ1-2	CASSSRQGRYGYTF	TGTGCCAGCAGCTCGAGACAGGGGCGTTATGGCTACACCTTC
.	.	TRBV19	TRBJ1-2	CASSTELYGYTF	TGTGCCAGTAGTACCGAACTCTATGGCTACACCTTC
.	.	TRBV6-6	TRBJ2-7	CASSGRGVYEQYF	TGTGCCAGCAGCGGCAGGGGAGTCTACGAGCAGTACTTC
TRBD1	.	TRBV2	TRBJ2-3	CASSAWTGGRGGTDTQYF	TGTGCCAGCAGTGCGTGGACAGGGGGCCGCGGGGGCACAGATACGCAGTATTTT
.	.	TRBV28	TRBJ2-7	CASSFRQAPTYEQYF	TGTGCCAGCAGTTTTAGGCAGGCTCCGACCTACGAGCAGTACTTC
TRBD1	.	TRBV19	TRBJ1-2	CATAGAGTGPYGYTF	TGTGCCACCGCCGGGGCCGGGACAGGCCCCTATGGCTACACCTTC
.	.	TRBV29-1	TRBJ1-4	CSVRPGREGKLFF	TGCAGCGTCCGGCCCGGGAGGGAGGGAAAACTGTTTTTT
.	.	TRBV28	TRBJ1-5	CASSLRQGGNQPQHF	TGTGCCAGCAGTTTACGGCAGGGCGGCAATCAGCCCCAGCATTTT
TRBD1	.	TRBV11-2	TRBJ1-2	CASSQPGQGGGYTF	TGTGCCAGCAGCCAACCGGGACAGGGCGGAGGCTACACCTTC
.	.	TRBV6-1	TRBJ1-6	CASSEIAANSPLHF	TGTGCCAGCAGTGAAATAGCCGCCAATTCACCCCTCCACTTT
.	few	TRBV4-1	TRBJ2-1	CASSRGGIVRVGDEQFF	TGCGCCAGCAGCCGGGGTGGGATTGTCAGGGTGGGTGATGAGCAGTTCTTC
.	.	TRBV29-1	TRBJ2-4	CSLERRLAKNIQYF	TGCAGCCTCGAGCGCCGTCTAGCCAAAAACATTCAGTACTTC
TRBD1	.	TRBV28	TRBJ1-3	CASSLGQGNTIYF	TGTGCCAGCAGTTTGGGACAGGGAAACACCATATATTTT
TRBD2	.	TRBV2	TRBJ2-1	CASSEMTSGGYNEQFF	TGTGCCAGCAGTGAAATGACTAGCGGGGGGTACAATGAGCAGTTCTTC
.	few	TRBV7-8	TRBJ2-2	CASSFGQWGTGELFF	TGTGCCAGCAGCTTCGGACAATGGGGCACCGGGGAGCTGTTTTTT
.	.	TRBV27	TRBJ2-5	CASSPPGGTQYF	TGTGCCAGCAGTCCCCCCGGGGGGACCCAGTACTTC
.	.	TRBV27	TRBJ2-2	CASRPGQQIAGELFF	TGTGCCAGCAGACCCGGACAACAAATAGCCGGGGAGCTGTTTTTT
.	once	TRBV3-1/TRBV3-2	TRBJ1-4	CASSHSGIGANEKLFF	TGTGCCAGCAGCCACTCTGGTATAGGGGCGAATGAAAAACTGTTTTTT
TRBD1	.	TRBV3-1/TRBV3-2	TRBJ2-7	CASSPTGHEQYF	TGTGCCAGCAGCCCGACAGGGCACGAGCAGTACTTC
.	.	TRBV6-5	TRBJ1-2	CASREDDLYYGYTF	TGTGCCAGCAGGGAGGACGACCTCTACTATGGCTACACCTTC
TRBD1	.	TRBV5-1	TRBJ2-5	CASSWTGEETQYF	TGCGCCAGCAGCTGGACAGGGGAAGAGACCCAGTACTTC
.	.	TRBV2	TRBJ2-7	CASSAYSEQYF	TGTGCCAGCAGTGCGTACAGCGAGCAGTACTTC
.	.	TRBV5-1	TRBJ2-3	CASSLGQGGDTQYF	TGCGCCAGCAGCTTAGGGCAGGGTGGGGATACGCAGTATTTT
.	.	TRBV28	TRBJ2-2	CASSLFLLNTGELFF	TGTGCCAGCAGTTTGTTTCTTTTGAACACCGGGGAGCTGTTTTTT
.	.	TRBV7-6	TRBJ2-4	CASSLVPGENIQYF	TGTGCCAGCAGCTTAGTCCCGGGGGAAAACATTCAGTACTTC
TRBD1	.	TRBV7-2	TRBJ1-2	CASSQQGTGYGYTF	TGTGCCAGCAGTCAGCAAGGGACAGGATATGGCTACACCTTC
.	.	TRBV11-3	TRBJ2-1	CASSLRQGSSYNEQFF	TGTGCCAGCAGCTTACGTCAGGGAAGCTCCTACAATGAGCAGTTCTTC
TRBD1	.	TRBV5-1	TRBJ2-3	CASSSGTASTDTQYF	TGCGCCAGCAGTAGTGGGACAGCTAGCACAGATACGCAGTATTTT
.	.	TRBV28	TRBJ1-6	CASSLVTSSSYNSPLHF	TGTGCCAGCAGTTTGGTGACTTCAAGCTCCTATAATTCACCCCTCCACTTT
.	.	TRBV7-6	TRBJ1-5	CASSLGHLDQPQHF	TGTGCCAGCAGCTTAGGACACCTGGATCAGCCCCAGCATTTT
.	.	TRBV7-3	TRBJ2-3	CASSLTSGTDTQYF	TGTGCCAGCAGCTTAACTTCGGGCACAGATACGCAGTATTTT
TRBD1	once	TRBV5-1	TRBJ1-6	CASTYRGSSYNSPLHF	TGCGCCAGCACTTACAGGGGGAGCTCCTATAATTCACCCCTCCACTTT
TRBD1	.	TRBV5-4	TRBJ2-3	CASSPPGQGGGDTQYF	TGTGCCAGCAGCCCCCCCGGACAGGGAGGAGGAGATACGCAGTATTTT
.	.	TRBV6-6	TRBJ2-2	CASSSANTGELFF	TGTGCCAGCAGTTCGGCGAACACCGGGGAGCTGTTTTTT
.	once	TRBV5-6	TRBJ1-6	CASSPGGATSSYNSPLHF	TGTGCCAGCAGCCCCGGGGGGGCGACGAGCTCCTATAATTCACCCCTCCACTTT
.	.	TRBV10-1	TRBJ2-1	CASSESWGEQFF	TGCGCCAGCAGTGAGTCGTGGGGCGAGCAGTTCTTC